Shown below are 32 T cell receptor beta chains from a single sample sequenced in a study of blood T cell repertoires in COVID-19. The repertoire was sequenced with immunoSEQ multiplex PCR; TCRdb's copy has only in-frame clones and lacks some. The repertoire includes about 250,000 clones, around 90% of them detected once, and under 2.5% sits in the top ten. The sequenced sample consisted of peripheral blood. The receptor source for this set is a woman aged 55-70 years with COVID-19, enrolled during active disease.

The rearrangement joins TRBV6-5 to TRBJ1-2, with D tentatively TRBD1 (5 bases). The CDR3 is 13 residues long. Germline V gives CDR1 MNHEY, CDR2 SVGAGI. Trimming left V 5 bases short and J 8 bases short, with 15 bases between. CDR3 amino acids: CASSTLTGGGYTF. For the CDR3, the DNA is TGTGCCAGCAGTACCCTCACGGGGGGGGGCTACACCTTC.

The genes are TRBV7-3 and TRBJ2-6, with 7 bases fitting TRBD1. The CDR3 is 16 residues long. CDR1 is SGHTA and CDR2 is FQGTGA in the germline V gene. With V trimmed by 1 base and J by 3 bases, 3 bases remained unmatched. CDR3 region: CASSLNRGVGANVLTF. The CDR3 DNA is TGTGCCAGCAGCTTAAACAGGGGAGTTGGGGCCAACGTCCTGACTTTC.

The gene calls are TRBV29-1 and TRBJ1-2; D gene unclear. The CDR3 is 13 residues long. The V gene lost 6 bases and the J gene lost 8 bases, with 19 bases spanning the gap. Germline V lookup: CDR1 SQVTM, CDR2 ANQGSEA. This CDR3 reads CSVAIFQDGGYTF. The CDR3 coding sequence is TGCAGCGTAGCCATCTTTCAGGATGGGGGCTACACCTTC.

Here the CDR3 DNA reads TGCAGTGCTAGTATTGGCGGGGGGGCTCAGCCCCAGCATTTT. Protein: CSASIGGGAQPQHF. The chain employs TRBV20-1 and TRBJ1-5; D perhaps matches TRBD1 (6 bases). Looked up from germline, CDR1 is DFQATT and CDR2 is SNEGSKA (reference sequence). The CDR3 contains 14 residues. Between the trimmed V and J ends, which lost 3 bases and 6 bases, there was a span of 15 bases.

The gene calls are TRBV19 and TRBJ2-5; D is possibly TRBD2 (6 bases). V lost 1 base and J 1 base, leaving 10 bases between the germline ends. There are 15 residues in the CDR3. Looked up from germline, CDR1 is LNHDA and CDR2 is SQIVND (reference sequence). CDR3 loop: CASSIVQGGQETQYF. In DNA form, the CDR3 reads TGTGCCAGTAGTATAGTCCAGGGAGGCCAAGAGACCCAGTACTTC.

The chain uses TRBV12-3 or TRBV12-4 and TRBJ2-5; TRBD2 aligns across 8 bases. After removal of 4 bases from V and 7 bases from J, the junction contained 5 bases not matched to a gene. The CDR3 is 13 amino acids. CDR3 DNA: TGTGCCAGCAGTTCCGGGGGGGCTCTGACCCAGTACTTC. Protein: CASSSGGALTQYF.

V is TRBV4-1 and J is TRBJ1-2; perhaps TRBD1 as D (6 bases). CDR1 and CDR2 from the germline V gene are MGHRA and YSYEKL. V gave up 4 bases and J gave up 4 bases, with 19 bases separating them. The CDR3 is made up of 16 amino acids. The CDR3: CASSRNPRTDLYGYTF. In nucleotides, the CDR3 is TGCGCCAGCAGCCGGAACCCGAGGACAGACCTCTATGGCTACACCTTC.

J is TRBJ1-1 and V is TRBV5-1; TRBD1 agrees at 8 bases. V lost 0 bases and J lost 3; bases outside the gene matches: 4. CDR3 size: 15 residues. Germline-derived CDR1 and CDR2 are SGHRS and YFSETQ. This CDR3 is CASSLASGGYTEAFF. CDR3 nucleotides: TGCGCCAGCAGCTTGGCCTCAGGGGGCTACACTGAAGCTTTCTTT. Supplemented by reference TRBV5-1 and TRBJ1-1, the full variable domain reads KAGVTQTPRYLIKTRGQQVTLSCSPISGHRSVSWYQQTPGQGLQFLFEYFSETQRNKGNFPGRFSGRQFSNSRSEMNVSTLELGDSALYLCASSLASGGYTEAFFGQGTRLTVV.

This chain joins TRBV3-1 (or the pseudogene TRBV3-2) and TRBJ2-7, with 10 bases fitting TRBD1. From germline, CDR1 is LGHDT and CDR2 YNNKEL (reference sequence). The CDR3 totals 18 residues. The trim removed 1 base at V and 4 bases at J, leaving 13 bases unmatched. CDR3 protein: CASSQAPPLGTGAYEQYF. DNA for the CDR3: TGTGCCAGCAGCCAAGCCCCCCCTTTGGGGACAGGGGCATACGAGCAGTACTTC.

V usage is TRBV18 and J usage is TRBJ1-1, with D tentatively TRBD1 (6 bases). Trimming left V 0 bases short and J 0 bases short, with 11 bases between. Germline V gene sequence: CDR1 KGHSH, CDR2 LQKENI. The CDR3 loop spans 16 amino acids. CDR3 protein: CASSPPRAGVNTEAFF. The CDR3 region has the DNA TGTGCCAGCTCACCACCGAGGGCAGGGGTGAACACTGAAGCTTTCTTT.

The CDR3 protein is CASSQEKCTGGTLAEKLFF. CDR3 DNA sequence: TGTGCCAGCAGCCAAGAAAAGTGTACCGGGGGGACATTAGCTGAAAAACTGTTTTTT. The chain combines TRBV3-1 (or the pseudogene TRBV3-2) with TRBJ1-4; weak D call: TRBD1 (6 bases). CDR1 is LGHDT, CDR2 YNNKEL, per germline (reference sequence). The CDR3 extends over 19 amino acids. The germline V and J ends were trimmed by 0 bases and 7 bases, with 24 bases remaining between them.

This rearrangement joins TRBV5-4 to TRBJ1-2; 9 bases agree with TRBD1. The germline V gene encodes CDR1 SGHNT and CDR2 YYREEE (reference sequence). The trim removed 4 bases at V and 8 bases at J, leaving 12 bases unmatched. There are 15 residues in the CDR3. The CDR3 DNA sequence: TGTGCCAGCAGCGCCCCGACCGGGACAGGGAGCGGCTACACCTTC. Translated, it gives CASSAPTGTGSGYTF.

The chain uses TRBV7-9 and TRBJ2-7; a weak D match, TRBD2 (6 bases). The CDR3 is 15 residues long. Deletions cut 5 bases from V and 3 bases from J, with 17 bases between. Germline CDR1 and CDR2: SEHNR and FQNEAQ (reference sequence). The CDR3 nucleotides read TGTGCCAGCAGCCCAATTACGGGGAGGTTCTACGAGCAGTACTTC. Translated: CASSPITGRFYEQYF.

The V call is TRBV4-1, the J call TRBJ2-1, with D possibly being TRBD2 (5 bases). Germline-derived CDR1 and CDR2 are MGHRA and YSYEKL. CDR3 length: 13 residues. V was pared by 2 bases and J by 9 bases, with 11 bases between. The CDR3 sequence is CASSQFRGGEQFF. The DNA of the CDR3 is TGCGCCAGCAGCCAATTTCGGGGTGGTGAGCAGTTCTTC.

The chain joins TRBV3-1 (or the pseudogene TRBV3-2) to TRBJ2-1, with 8 bases lining up with TRBD2. The germline V gene encodes CDR1 LGHDT and CDR2 YNNKEL (reference sequence). V dropped 3 bases and J dropped 12; count of bases not matched to a gene: 10. This CDR3 is built from 14 residues. CDR3 loop: CASSQRRGVGSQFF. Written as DNA, the CDR3 is TGTGCCAGCAGCCAGCGGCGGGGGGTAGGATCGCAGTTCTTC.

This chain connects TRBV12-5 to TRBJ2-7, with D possibly matching TRBD2 (5 bases). Germline CDR1 and CDR2: LGHNT and FRNRAP. The CDR3 is 13 residues long. V was shortened by 1 base and J by 7 bases, with 11 bases between the two germline ends. Here the CDR3 DNA reads TGTGCTAGTGGTTTGGACCCCGCGGGTGAGCAGTACTTC. It specifies CASGLDPAGEQYF.

The genes are TRBV4-2 and TRBJ2-7; TRBD1 might be the D (6 bases). The CDR3 contains 16 residues. Germline lookup yields CDR1 LGHNA and CDR2 YNFKEQ. V was shortened by 2 bases and J by 4 bases, with 18 bases between the two germline ends. This chain's CDR3 is CASSQSPTGTKYEQYF. DNA for the CDR3: TGTGCCAGCAGCCAATCCCCGACGGGGACAAAATACGAGCAGTACTTC.

This rearrangement joins TRBV11-3 to TRBJ2-7; D unresolved. The ends were cut back, 1 base at V and 0 bases at J, with 4 bases in the middle. The CDR3 is 13 residues long. Looked up from germline, CDR1 is SGHNT and CDR2 is YENEEA. The CDR3: CASSLGGSYEQYF. CDR3 nucleotides: TGTGCCAGCAGCTTAGGCGGCTCCTACGAGCAGTACTTC.

This clone has only one observation. The chain employs TRBV5-5 and TRBJ1-2; a possible D gene is TRBD1 (5 bases). The CDR3 loop spans 15 amino acids. CDR1 and CDR2 (germline): SGHKS, YYEKEE (reference sequence). V was clipped by 4 bases and J by 5 bases, with 18 bases between them. The CDR3 region has the DNA TGTGCCAGCAGCCCACAGACAGACCTAGTTTATGGCTACACCTTC. Protein sequence: CASSPQTDLVYGYTF.

V is TRBV19 and J is TRBJ1-2; D remains ambiguous. CDR1 and CDR2 from the germline V gene are LNHDA and SQIVND (reference sequence). Trimming took off 7 bases at V and 4 bases at J, with 13 bases between the two ends. The CDR3 loop spans 13 amino acids. In DNA form, the CDR3 reads TGTGCCAGTACCCCAGACGGAGCCTATGGCTACACCTTC. Translation: CASTPDGAYGYTF.

The chain combines TRBV5-1 with TRBJ1-2; the match to TRBD1 covers 7 bases. V shed 0 bases, J shed 6 bases, and the junction held 5 bases outside the gene matches. CDR1 and CDR2 from the germline V gene are SGHRS and YFSETQ. The CDR3 has 14 amino acids. CDR3 protein: CASSLEGARDGYTF. The CDR3 DNA reads as TGCGCCAGCAGCTTGGAGGGGGCTAGGGATGGCTACACCTTC.

V is TRBV19 and J is TRBJ1-1; D is uncertain. There are 15 residues in the CDR3. Trimming took 4 bases from V and 4 from J, leaving 16 bases between them. The V gene's germline CDR1 is LNHDA and CDR2 SQIVND (reference sequence). In DNA, the CDR3 is TGTGCCAGTAGTACACCAAAAAGACGGGGCACTGAAGCTTTCTTT. Encoded protein: CASSTPKRRGTEAFF. The full variable domain, its missing parts supplied by reference TRBV19 and TRBJ1-1, is DGGITQSPKYLFRKEGQNVTLSCEQNLNHDAMYWYRQDPGQGLRLIYYSQIVNDFQKGDIAEGYSVSREKKESFPLTVTSAQKNPTAFYLCASSTPKRRGTEAFFGQGTRLTVV.

V gene TRBV6-2 or TRBV6-3 combines with J gene TRBJ1-1, with D unclear. The V gene lost 0 bases and the J gene lost 6 bases, with 11 bases spanning the gap. The CDR3 length is 14 residues. Per germline, CDR1 MNHEY and CDR2 SVGEGT. The CDR3 region is CASSYSNGNSEAFF. For the CDR3, the DNA is TGTGCCAGCAGTTACTCGAACGGTAACTCTGAAGCTTTCTTT.

The CDR3 here is CASHRGRTDTQYF. The CDR3 DNA reads TGTGCCAGCCACAGGGGCCGCACAGATACGCAGTATTTT. The J gene is TRBJ2-3, the V gene TRBV25-1; 7 bases fit TRBD1. The CDR3 extends over 13 amino acids. V was clipped by 8 bases and J by 1 base; unmatched bases: 3. The germline V gene encodes CDR1 MGHDK and CDR2 SYGVNS.

This chain's CDR3 is CASSYSYYSNQPQHF. The CDR3 bases are TGTGCCAGCAGTTACTCCTATTATAGCAATCAGCCCCAGCATTTT. This chain joins TRBV6-5 and TRBJ1-5; D remains ambiguous. CDR3 size: 15 residues. V was clipped by 0 bases and J by 0 bases, with 6 bases between them. The germline gives CDR1 MNHEY, CDR2 SVGAGI.

In DNA form, the CDR3 reads TGCGCCAGCAGCCCCGGAATAGCCCGGGATACGCAGTATTTT. Residues: CASSPGIARDTQYF. J is TRBJ2-3 and V is TRBV5-1; D unclear. Looked up from germline, CDR1 is SGHRS and CDR2 is YFSETQ. The CDR3 is made up of 14 amino acids. With 4 bases removed from V and 6 bases from J, the gap between germline ends came to 15 bases.

The chain uses TRBV5-8 and TRBJ2-4, with 7 bases identical to TRBD1. Germline values: CDR1 SGHTS, CDR2 YDEGEE. CDR3 length: 14 residues. Trimming removed 2 bases from V and 3 bases from J; junction bases left unmatched: 2. The CDR3 nucleotides are TGTGCCAGCAGCTTAGGGACAGTCAAAAACATTCAGTACTTC. Protein product: CASSLGTVKNIQYF.

This chain uses TRBV9 with TRBJ2-1; 7 positions agree with TRBD1. The CDR3 loop spans 12 amino acids. With V trimmed by 4 bases and J by 11 bases, 6 bases remained unmatched. CDR1 and CDR2 from the germline V gene are SGDLS and YYNGEE. The CDR3 DNA is TGTGCCAGCAGCCTAGACAGGGCGAAGCAGTTCTTC. It yields the protein CASSLDRAKQFF.

CDR3 sequence: CASSLTGRDNEQFF. In DNA form, the CDR3 reads TGCGCCAGCAGCTTGACAGGGCGAGACAATGAGCAGTTCTTC. The chain carries TRBV5-1 and TRBJ2-1; TRBD1 is a possible D gene (6 bases). V lost 1 base and J lost 5, with 10 bases in between. The germline gives CDR1 SGHRS, CDR2 YFSETQ. CDR3 length: 14 residues.

This sequence joins TRBV11-2 and TRBJ2-1; the match to TRBD2 covers 12 bases. Trimming took 1 base from V and 0 from J; bases not matched to a gene: 7. Germline CDR1 is SGHAT and CDR2 is FQNNGV. CDR3 length: 19 amino acids. CDR3 amino acids: CASSLGLAGAGNSYNEQFF. The CDR3 nucleotides are TGTGCCAGCAGCTTAGGACTAGCGGGGGCGGGGAACTCCTACAATGAGCAGTTCTTC.

The J gene is TRBJ1-1, the V gene TRBV29-1; 9 nucleotides agree with TRBD1. Germline loops: CDR1 SQVTM, CDR2 ANQGSEA. V shed 7 bases and J 3 bases; nucleotides not matched to a gene: 6. This CDR3 region has 13 residues. Here the CDR3 reads CSGLGQGYTEAFF. CDR3 in DNA: TGCAGCGGGCTCGGACAGGGGTACACTGAAGCTTTCTTT.

This rearrangement joins TRBV5-4 to TRBJ1-2, with 7 positions matching TRBD1. After removal of 0 bases from V and 8 bases from J, the junction contained 4 bases not matched to a gene. Germline CDR1 SGHNT, CDR2 YYREEE (reference sequence). The CDR3 length is 13 residues. CDR3 in DNA: TGTGCCAGCAGCTTGGTGGGACAGCGAGGCTACACCTTC. It is translated as CASSLVGQRGYTF.